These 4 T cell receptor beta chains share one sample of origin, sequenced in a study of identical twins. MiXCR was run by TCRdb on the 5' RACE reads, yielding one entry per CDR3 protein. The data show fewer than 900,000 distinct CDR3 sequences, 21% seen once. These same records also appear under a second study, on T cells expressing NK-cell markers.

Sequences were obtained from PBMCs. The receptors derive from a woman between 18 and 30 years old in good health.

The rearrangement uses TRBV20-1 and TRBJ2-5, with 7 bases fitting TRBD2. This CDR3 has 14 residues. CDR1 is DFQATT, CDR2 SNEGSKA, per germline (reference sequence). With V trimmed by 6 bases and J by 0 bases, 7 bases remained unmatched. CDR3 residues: CSARTREYQETQYF. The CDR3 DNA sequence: TGCAGTGCCAGGACTAGGGAGTACCAAGAGACCCAGTACTTC.

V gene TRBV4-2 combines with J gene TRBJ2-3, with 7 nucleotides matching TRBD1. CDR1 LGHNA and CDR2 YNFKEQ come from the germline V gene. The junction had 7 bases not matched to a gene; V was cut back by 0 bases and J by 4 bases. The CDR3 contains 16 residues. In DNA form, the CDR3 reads TGTGCCAGCAGCCAAGATCTGTACAGGGGAGCAGATACGCAGTATTTT. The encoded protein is CASSQDLYRGADTQYF.

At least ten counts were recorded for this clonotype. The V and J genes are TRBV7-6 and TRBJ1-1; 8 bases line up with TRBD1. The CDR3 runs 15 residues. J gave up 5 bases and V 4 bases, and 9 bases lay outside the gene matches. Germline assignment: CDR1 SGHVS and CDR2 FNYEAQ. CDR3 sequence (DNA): TGTGCCAGCAGCTCCTGGACAGGGCTAAGGACTGAAGCTTTCTTT. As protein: CASSSWTGLRTEAFF.

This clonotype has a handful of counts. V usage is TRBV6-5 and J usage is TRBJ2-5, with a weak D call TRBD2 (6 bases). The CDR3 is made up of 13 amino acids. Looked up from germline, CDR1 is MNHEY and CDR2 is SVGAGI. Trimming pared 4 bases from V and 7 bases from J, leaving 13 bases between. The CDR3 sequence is CASSSPVGGTQYF. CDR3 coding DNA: TGTGCCAGCAGTTCCCCGGTGGGGGGGACCCAGTACTTC.